The present T cell receptor beta chain was sequenced within a study of graft-versus-host responses after intestinal transplantation. The assay was immunoSEQ multiplex PCR, and TCRdb's table has in-frame clones only and misses some. The table shows around 100,000 clones, with roughly 93% occurring only once. The germline gives CDR1 MNHEY, CDR2 SVGAGI. This CDR3 has 14 residues. V was shortened by 3 bases and J by 4 bases, with 12 bases between the two germline ends. About this clone itself: The target antigen is unknown.

V gene TRBV6-5 combines with J gene TRBJ1-2; D is undetermined. The sequencing here drew on unstimulated CD8+ T cells sorted from spleen or lymph node cells, taken before intestinal transplant. This sequence originates from a human donor who received an intestinal transplant. CDR3 DNA sequence: TGTGCCAGCAGTTATTGCACACCCTGCTATGGCTACACCTTC. It specifies CASSYCTPCYGYTF.